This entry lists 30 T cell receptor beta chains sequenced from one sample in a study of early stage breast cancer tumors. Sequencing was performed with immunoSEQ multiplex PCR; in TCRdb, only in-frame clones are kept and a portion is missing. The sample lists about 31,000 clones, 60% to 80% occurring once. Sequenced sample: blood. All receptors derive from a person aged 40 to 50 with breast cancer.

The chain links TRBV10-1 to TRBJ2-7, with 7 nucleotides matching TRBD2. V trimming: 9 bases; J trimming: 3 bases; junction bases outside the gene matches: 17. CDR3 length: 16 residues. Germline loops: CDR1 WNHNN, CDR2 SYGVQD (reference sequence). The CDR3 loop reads CASTVSQERDHYEQYF. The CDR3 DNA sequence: TGCGCCAGTACCGTAAGCCAGGAGCGGGATCACTACGAGCAGTACTTC.

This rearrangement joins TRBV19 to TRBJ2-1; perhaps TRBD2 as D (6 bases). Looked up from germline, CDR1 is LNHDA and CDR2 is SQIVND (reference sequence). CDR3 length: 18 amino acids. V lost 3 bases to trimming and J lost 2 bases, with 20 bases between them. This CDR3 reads CASSMTARGLETYNEQFF. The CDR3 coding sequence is TGTGCCAGTAGTATGACTGCACGGGGACTGGAGACCTACAATGAGCAGTTCTTC.

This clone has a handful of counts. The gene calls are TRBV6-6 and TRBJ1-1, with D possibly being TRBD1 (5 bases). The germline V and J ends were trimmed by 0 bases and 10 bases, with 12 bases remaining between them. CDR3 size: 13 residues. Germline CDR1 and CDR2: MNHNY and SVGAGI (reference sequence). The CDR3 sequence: CASSYSGGKGAFF. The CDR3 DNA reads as TGTGCCAGCAGTTACTCGGGGGGAAAAGGAGCTTTCTTT.

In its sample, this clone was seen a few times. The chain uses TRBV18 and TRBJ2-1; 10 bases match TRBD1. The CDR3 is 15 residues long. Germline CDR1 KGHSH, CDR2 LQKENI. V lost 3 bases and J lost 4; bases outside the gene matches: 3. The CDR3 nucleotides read TGTGCCAGCTCACCCGGGACAGGGGCATACAATGAGCAGTTCTTC. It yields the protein CASSPGTGAYNEQFF.

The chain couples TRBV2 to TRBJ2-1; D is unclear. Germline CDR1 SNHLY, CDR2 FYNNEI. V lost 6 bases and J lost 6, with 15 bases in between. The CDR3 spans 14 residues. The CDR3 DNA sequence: TGTGCCAGCAGAGGCGGCGGCGAGATCAATGAGCAGTTCTTC. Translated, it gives CASRGGGEINEQFF.

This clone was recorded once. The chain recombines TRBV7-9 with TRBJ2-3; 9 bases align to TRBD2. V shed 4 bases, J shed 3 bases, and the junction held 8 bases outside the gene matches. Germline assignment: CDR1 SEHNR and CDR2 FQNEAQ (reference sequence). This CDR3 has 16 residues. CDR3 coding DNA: TGTGCCAGCAGCTCCTATAGCGGGAGAGGGACAGATACGCAGTATTTT. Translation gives CASSSYSGRGTDTQYF.

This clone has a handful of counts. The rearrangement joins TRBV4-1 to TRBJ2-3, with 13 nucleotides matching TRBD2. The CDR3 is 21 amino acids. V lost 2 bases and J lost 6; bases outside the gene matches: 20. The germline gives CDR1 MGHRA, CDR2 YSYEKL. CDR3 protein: CASSQPDLGQGELAGGDTQYF. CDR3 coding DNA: TGCGCCAGCAGCCAACCTGATCTGGGACAGGGGGAACTAGCGGGAGGGGATACGCAGTATTTT.

The DNA of the CDR3 is TGCGCCAGCAGAGCCGGGACTAGGAGCTCCTACGAGCAGTACTTC. Amino acid sequence: CASRAGTRSSYEQYF. The gene calls are TRBV10-2 and TRBJ2-7, with 8 positions matching TRBD2. Per the germline V gene, CDR1 is WSHSY and CDR2 is SAAADI. The CDR3 runs 15 residues. J gave up 0 bases and V 6 bases, and 7 bases lay outside the gene matches.

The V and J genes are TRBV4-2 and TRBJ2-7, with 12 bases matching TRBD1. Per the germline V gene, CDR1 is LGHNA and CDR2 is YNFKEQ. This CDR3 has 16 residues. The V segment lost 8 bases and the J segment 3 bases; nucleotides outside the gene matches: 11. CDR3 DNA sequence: TGTGCCAGCTCAGAGTCGGGACAGGGGGCTTTCTACGAGCAGTACTTC. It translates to CASSESGQGAFYEQYF.

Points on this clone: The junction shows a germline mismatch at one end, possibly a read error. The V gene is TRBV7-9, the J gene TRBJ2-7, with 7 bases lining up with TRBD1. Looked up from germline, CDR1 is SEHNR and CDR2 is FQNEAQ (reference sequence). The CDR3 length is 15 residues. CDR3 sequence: CASSTKDRLSHEQYF. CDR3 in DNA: TGTGCCAGCAGCACCAAGGACAGGCTCTCCCACGAGCAGTACTTC. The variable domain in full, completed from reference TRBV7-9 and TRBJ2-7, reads DTGVSQNPRHKITKRGQNVTFRCDPISEHNRLYWYRQTLGQGPEFLTYFQNEAQLEKSRLLSDRFSAERPKGSFSTLEIQRTEQGDSAMYLCASSTKDRLSHEQYFGPGTRLTVT.

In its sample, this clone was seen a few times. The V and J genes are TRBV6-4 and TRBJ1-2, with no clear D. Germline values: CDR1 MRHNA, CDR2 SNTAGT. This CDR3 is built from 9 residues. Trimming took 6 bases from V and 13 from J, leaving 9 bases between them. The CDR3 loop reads CASSEKGTF. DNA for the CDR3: TGTGCCAGCAGCGAAAAGGGCACCTTC.

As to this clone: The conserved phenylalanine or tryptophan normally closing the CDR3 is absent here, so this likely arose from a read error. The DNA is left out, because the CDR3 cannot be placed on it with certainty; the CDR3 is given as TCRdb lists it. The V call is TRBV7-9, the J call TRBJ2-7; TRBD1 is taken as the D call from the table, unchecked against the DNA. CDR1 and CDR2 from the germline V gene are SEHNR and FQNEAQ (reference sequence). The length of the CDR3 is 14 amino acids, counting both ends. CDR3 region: CASSRDLQGAKFAL.

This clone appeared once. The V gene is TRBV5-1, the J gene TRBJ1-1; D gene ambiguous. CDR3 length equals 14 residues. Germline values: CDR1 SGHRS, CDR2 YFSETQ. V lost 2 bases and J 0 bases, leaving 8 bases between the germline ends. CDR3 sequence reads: CASSFIDMNTEAFF. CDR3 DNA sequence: TGCGCCAGCAGCTTTATCGATATGAACACTGAAGCTTTCTTT.

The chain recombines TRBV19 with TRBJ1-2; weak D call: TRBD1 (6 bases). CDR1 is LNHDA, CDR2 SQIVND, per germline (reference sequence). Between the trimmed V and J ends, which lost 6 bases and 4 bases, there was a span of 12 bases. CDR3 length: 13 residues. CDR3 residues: CASSPDSTYGYTF. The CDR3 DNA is TGTGCCAGTAGCCCGGACAGTACCTATGGCTACACCTTC.

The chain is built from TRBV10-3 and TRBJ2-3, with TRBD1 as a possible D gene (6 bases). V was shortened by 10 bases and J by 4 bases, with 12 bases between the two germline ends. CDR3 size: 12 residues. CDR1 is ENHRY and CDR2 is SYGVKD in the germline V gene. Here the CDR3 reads CATAEGADTQYF. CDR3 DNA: TGTGCCACCGCCGAGGGGGCAGATACGCAGTATTTT.

CDR3 residues: CSVSTGTGGNEQYF. CDR3 bases: TGCAGCGTTAGTACCGGGACAGGTGGAAACGAGCAGTACTTC. The chain carries TRBV29-1 and TRBJ2-7; 8 bases agree with TRBD1. Germline CDR1 SQVTM, CDR2 ANQGSEA. J lost 5 bases, V lost 5 bases, and 11 bases had no gene match. The CDR3 extends over 14 amino acids.

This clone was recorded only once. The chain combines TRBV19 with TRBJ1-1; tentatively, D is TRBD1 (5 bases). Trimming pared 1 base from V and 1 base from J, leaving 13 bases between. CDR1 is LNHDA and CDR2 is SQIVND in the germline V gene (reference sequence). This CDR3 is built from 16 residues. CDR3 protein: CASSIVNRDANTEAFF. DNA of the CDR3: TGTGCCAGTAGTATAGTTAACCGGGACGCGAACACTGAAGCTTTCTTT.

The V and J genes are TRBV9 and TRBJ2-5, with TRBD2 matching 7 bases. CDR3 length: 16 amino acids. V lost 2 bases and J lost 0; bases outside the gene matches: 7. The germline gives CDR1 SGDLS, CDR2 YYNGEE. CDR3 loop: CASSVGSGIDQETQYF. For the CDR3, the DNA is TGTGCCAGCAGCGTTGGAAGCGGGATAGACCAAGAGACCCAGTACTTC.

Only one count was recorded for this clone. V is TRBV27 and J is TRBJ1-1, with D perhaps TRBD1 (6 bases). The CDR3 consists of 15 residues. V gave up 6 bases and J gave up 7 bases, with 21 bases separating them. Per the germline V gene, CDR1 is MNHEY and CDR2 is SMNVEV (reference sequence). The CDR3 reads CASSRQQGGSNEAFF. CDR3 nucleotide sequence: TGTGCCAGCAGCCGCCAACAGGGCGGGTCAAATGAAGCTTTCTTT.

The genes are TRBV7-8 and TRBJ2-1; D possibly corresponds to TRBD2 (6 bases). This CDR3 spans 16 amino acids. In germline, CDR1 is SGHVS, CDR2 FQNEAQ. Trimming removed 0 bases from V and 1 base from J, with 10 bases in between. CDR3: CASSLARAGSYNEQFF. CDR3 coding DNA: TGTGCCAGCAGCTTAGCGAGGGCGGGATCCTACAATGAGCAGTTCTTC.

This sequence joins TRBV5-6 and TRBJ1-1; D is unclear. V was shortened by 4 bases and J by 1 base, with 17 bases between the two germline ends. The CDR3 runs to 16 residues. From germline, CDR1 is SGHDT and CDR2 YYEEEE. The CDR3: CASSLRPSLTNTEAFF. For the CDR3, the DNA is TGTGCCAGCAGCCTGCGACCGAGCCTAACGAACACTGAAGCTTTCTTT. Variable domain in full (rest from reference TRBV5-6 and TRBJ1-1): DAGVTQSPTHLIKTRGQQVTLRCSPKSGHDTVSWYQQALGQGPQFIFQYYEEEERQRGNFPDRFSGHQFPNYSSELNVNALLLGDSALYLCASSLRPSLTNTEAFFGQGTRLTVV.

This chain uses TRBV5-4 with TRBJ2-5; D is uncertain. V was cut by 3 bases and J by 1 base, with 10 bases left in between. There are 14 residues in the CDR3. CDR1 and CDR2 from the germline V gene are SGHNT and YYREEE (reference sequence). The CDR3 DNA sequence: TGTGCCAGCAGCTCCTCAGCAACCCAAGAGACCCAGTACTTC. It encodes CASSSSATQETQYF.

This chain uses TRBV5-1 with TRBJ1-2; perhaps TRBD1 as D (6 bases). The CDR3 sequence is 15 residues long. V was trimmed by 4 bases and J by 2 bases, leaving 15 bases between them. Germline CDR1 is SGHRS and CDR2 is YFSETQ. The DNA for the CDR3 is TGCGCCAGCAGCCCCAATAGGGGGGCCAACTATGGCTACACCTTC. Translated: CASSPNRGANYGYTF. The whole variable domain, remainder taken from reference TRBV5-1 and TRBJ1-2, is KAGVTQTPRYLIKTRGQQVTLSCSPISGHRSVSWYQQTPGQGLQFLFEYFSETQRNKGNFPGRFSGRQFSNSRSEMNVSTLELGDSALYLCASSPNRGANYGYTFGSGTRLTVV.

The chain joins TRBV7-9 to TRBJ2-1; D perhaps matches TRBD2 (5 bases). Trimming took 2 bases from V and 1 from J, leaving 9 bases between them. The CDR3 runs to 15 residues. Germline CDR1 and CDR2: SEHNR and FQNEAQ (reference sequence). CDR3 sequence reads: CASSLSGSSYNEQFF. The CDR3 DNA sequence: TGTGCCAGCAGCTTAAGTGGGAGTTCCTACAATGAGCAGTTCTTC.

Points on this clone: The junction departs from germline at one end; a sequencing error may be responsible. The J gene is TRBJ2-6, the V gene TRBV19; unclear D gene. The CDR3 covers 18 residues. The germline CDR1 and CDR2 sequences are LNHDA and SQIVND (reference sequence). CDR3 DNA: TGTGCCAGTAGTTTAGATTATGGGAATAAGGCTGGGGCCAACGTCCTGACTTTC. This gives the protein CASSLDYGNKAGANVLTF.

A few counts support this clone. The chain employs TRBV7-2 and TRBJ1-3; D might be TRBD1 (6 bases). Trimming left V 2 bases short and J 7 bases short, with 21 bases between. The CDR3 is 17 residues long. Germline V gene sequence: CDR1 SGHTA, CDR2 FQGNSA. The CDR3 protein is CASSLHRVGPARNTIYF. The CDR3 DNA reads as TGTGCCAGCAGCTTACACAGGGTCGGCCCCGCCCGGAACACCATATATTTT.

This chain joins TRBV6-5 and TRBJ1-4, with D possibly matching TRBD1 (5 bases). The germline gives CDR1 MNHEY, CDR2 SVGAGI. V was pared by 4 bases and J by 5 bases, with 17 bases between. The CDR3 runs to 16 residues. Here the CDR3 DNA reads TGTGCCAGCAGTTCCCCCTCTACGGGGGGAAATGAAAAACTGTTTTTT. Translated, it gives CASSSPSTGGNEKLFF.

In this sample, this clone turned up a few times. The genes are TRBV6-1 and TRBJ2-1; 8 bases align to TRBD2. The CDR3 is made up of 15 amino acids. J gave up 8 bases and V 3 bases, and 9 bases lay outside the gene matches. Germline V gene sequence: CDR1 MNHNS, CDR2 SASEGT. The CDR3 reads CASSDAGRALDEQFF. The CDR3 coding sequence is TGTGCCAGCAGTGATGCCGGGAGGGCCTTGGATGAGCAGTTCTTC.

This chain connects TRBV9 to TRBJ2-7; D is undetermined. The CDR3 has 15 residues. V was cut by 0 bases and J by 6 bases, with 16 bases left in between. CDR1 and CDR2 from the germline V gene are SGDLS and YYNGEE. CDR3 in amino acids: CASSVAGGGSGEQYF. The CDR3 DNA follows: TGTGCCAGCAGCGTAGCGGGTGGTGGATCGGGCGAGCAGTACTTC.

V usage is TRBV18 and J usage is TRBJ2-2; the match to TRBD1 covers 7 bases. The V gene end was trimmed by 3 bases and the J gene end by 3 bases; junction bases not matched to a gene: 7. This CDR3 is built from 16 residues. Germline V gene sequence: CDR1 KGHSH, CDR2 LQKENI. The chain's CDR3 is CASSPWTGQDTGELFF. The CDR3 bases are TGTGCCAGCTCACCGTGGACAGGACAGGACACCGGGGAGCTGTTTTTT.